The 11 T cell receptor beta chains below all came from one sample that was sequenced in a study of PD-1 blockade in classical Hodgkin lymphoma. Documented time point: cycle 4 day 1 (C4D1), after more than five weeks of nivolumab. Each and every patient relapsed after autologous stem cell transplantation, and patients got differing brentuximab vedotin exposure. Magnetic negative selection was used to purify CD4+ T cells from PBMCs that had been thawed. Repertoires were generated with immunoSEQ multiplex PCR, while TCRdb's copy carries only in-frame clones and drops some. The sample carries fewer than 20,000 clones, 65% to 85% recorded once. Sequencing was performed on CD4+ T cells from blood, taken before the fourth cycle of nivolumab. The receptors were sampled from a human donor with classical Hodgkin lymphoma.

This chain's CDR3 is CASSQSQEVGEQYF. The CDR3 DNA reads as TGTGCCAGCAGTCAGTCGCAGGAGGTAGGGGAGCAGTACTTC. The chain employs TRBV6-5 and TRBJ2-7; D may be TRBD2 (5 bases). This CDR3 has 14 amino acids. Germline CDR1 MNHEY, CDR2 SVGAGI. V was shortened by 5 bases and J by 7 bases, with 18 bases between the two germline ends.

The sample holds one count of this clone. This chain links TRBV18 with TRBJ2-1; TRBD1 is a possible D gene (6 bases). The ends were cut back, 1 base at V and 0 bases at J, with 10 bases in the middle. The CDR3 spans 16 residues. Germline CDR1 and CDR2: KGHSH and LQKENI. The DNA for the CDR3 is TGTGCCAGCTCACCACGGCAGGGGAGCTCCTACAATGAGCAGTTCTTC. This sequence encodes CASSPRQGSSYNEQFF.

The chain joins TRBV18 to TRBJ2-2; D gene unclear. Germline loops: CDR1 KGHSH, CDR2 LQKENI. The CDR3 consists of 13 residues. The ends were cut back, 3 bases at V and 0 bases at J, with 2 bases in the middle. DNA of the CDR3: TGTGCCAGCTCACCTTCGAACACCGGGGAGCTGTTTTTT. Its translation is CASSPSNTGELFF.

The gene calls are TRBV9 and TRBJ2-3; D not certain. Trimming stripped 0 bases from V and 4 bases from J, with 9 bases between. Per germline, CDR1 SGDLS and CDR2 YYNGEE. CDR3 length equals 14 residues. CDR3 amino acids: CASSVGNAADTQYF. The CDR3 nucleotides are TGTGCCAGCAGCGTAGGGAATGCGGCAGATACGCAGTATTTT.

V usage is TRBV5-1 and J usage is TRBJ1-4; 7 nucleotides align to TRBD1. Germline V lookup: CDR1 SGHRS, CDR2 YFSETQ. J was trimmed by 6 bases and V by 4 bases; bases with no gene match: 6. CDR3 length equals 14 residues. The chain's CDR3 is CASSPNRGDEKLFF. The CDR3 region has the DNA TGCGCCAGCAGCCCTAACAGGGGAGATGAAAAACTGTTTTTT.

This clone was observed a handful of times. The J gene is TRBJ2-3, the V gene TRBV28; D gene unclear. V was pared by 2 bases and J by 6 bases, with 9 bases between. The CDR3 runs 13 residues. Germline V CDR1 and CDR2: MDHEN, SYDVKM. CDR3 DNA sequence: TGTGCCAGCAGTTTAACCGCACGCGATACGCAGTATTTT. Translated, it gives CASSLTARDTQYF.

CDR3: CASSSITGTGANEQYF. CDR3 DNA sequence: TGTGCCAGCAGTTCAATCACCGGGACAGGGGCTAACGAGCAGTACTTC. V and J are TRBV27 and TRBJ2-7; 10 bases are a match to TRBD1. V shed 4 bases and J 5 bases; nucleotides not matched to a gene: 11. The germline gives CDR1 MNHEY, CDR2 SMNVEV (reference sequence). The CDR3 spans 16 residues.

The V and J genes are TRBV6-6 and TRBJ1-4; no clear D. This CDR3 is 15 amino acids long. The germline V gene encodes CDR1 MNHNY and CDR2 SVGAGI (reference sequence). Trimming left V 4 bases short and J 2 bases short, with 11 bases between. The CDR3 DNA is TGTGCCAGCAGTTGGTCGATGTCTACTAATGAAAAACTGTTTTTT. Amino acids: CASSWSMSTNEKLFF.

The chain couples TRBV19 to TRBJ1-5, with 11 bases matching TRBD1. Losses at the gene ends were 5 bases for V and 2 bases for J; bases not matched to a gene: 8. Germline V gene data show CDR1 as LNHDA and CDR2 as SQIVND (reference sequence). The CDR3 contains 17 residues. The CDR3 reads CASSLGQGEVGNQPQHF. The CDR3 nucleotides are TGTGCCAGTAGTTTGGGACAGGGGGAAGTCGGCAATCAGCCCCAGCATTTT. The full variable domain, its missing parts supplied by reference TRBV19 and TRBJ1-5, is DGGITQSPKYLFRKEGQNVTLSCEQNLNHDAMYWYRQDPGQGLRLIYYSQIVNDFQKGDIAEGYSVSREKKESFPLTVTSAQKNPTAFYLCASSLGQGEVGNQPQHFGDGTRLSIL.

DNA of the CDR3: TGTGCCAGCAGCGACGTGCGCCGACAAAACACCGGGGAGCTGTTTTTT. As protein: CASSDVRRQNTGELFF. The chain is built from TRBV5-4 and TRBJ2-2; D unresolved. V lost 4 bases, J lost 2 bases, and 15 bases lay in between. Per germline, CDR1 SGHNT and CDR2 YYREEE (reference sequence). CDR3 length: 16 amino acids.

This clone was detected only a few times. The chain recombines TRBV11-2 with TRBJ2-7; a weak D match, TRBD2 (5 bases). The ends were cut back, 1 base at V and 3 bases at J, with 16 bases in the middle. This CDR3 has 16 amino acids. Looked up from germline, CDR1 is SGHAT and CDR2 is FQNNGV. The CDR3 DNA reads TGTGCCAGCAGCTTAGGGGCGGCAGGAGGTGTCTACGAGCAGTACTTC. Translated: CASSLGAAGGVYEQYF.